This T cell receptor (beta chain) was recovered during a study of blood T cell repertoires in COVID-19. V lost 5 bases to trimming and J lost 3 bases; unmatched junction nucleotides: 6. Per the germline V gene, CDR1 is SNHLY and CDR2 is FYNNEI. CDR3 length equals 16 residues. Original methodology: The assay estimated nucleated cells by amplifying reference gene primers. Sequenced by immunoSEQ multiplex PCR; TCRdb stores in-frame clones only, minus some. V, J and clone size derive from that table, while D and trimming were established from the DNA sequence. The table records fewer than 200,000 clones, about four fifths of them present only once.

The V gene is TRBV2, the J gene TRBJ2-6; 8 positions match TRBD2. Specimen: peripheral blood. The source is a woman of 80 years or more with COVID-19, enrolled during active disease. The CDR3 is CASSRSAGGGANVLTF. CDR3 sequence (DNA): TGTGCCAGCAGTCGGTCCGCGGGAGGTGGGGCCAACGTCCTGACTTTC.